These 2 T cell receptor beta chains originate from one sample sequenced in a study of T cell responses to AZD1222 COVID-19 vaccine (dated by TCRdb to 2020 to 2023). The method behind the library was the immunoSEQ multiplex PCR assay. In its TCRdb copy, this immuneACCESS table keeps in-frame sequences only and misses some clones. Where compared with another copy, unresolved V genes explain less than half of these, and the others have no known cause. This sample holds 160,000 or so clones; roughly nine tenths were observed only once. The ten largest clonotypes hold around 2% of the sample. The sample's time point label is to be understood as: baseline before first vaccination. The source was peripheral blood, collected on day 0 of AZD1222 vaccination. The origin of the receptors is an adult in good health.

V usage is TRBV28 and J usage is TRBJ2-3; 10 nucleotides line up with TRBD1. V gave up 2 bases and J gave up 6 bases; unmatched junction bases: 14. Germline CDR1 MDHEN, CDR2 SYDVKM. This CDR3 spans 18 amino acids. The CDR3 DNA reads as TGTGCCAGCAGTTTAAAGTTTATGGGGACAGGGGTCTCGGATACGCAGTATTTT. Amino acids: CASSLKFMGTGVSDTQYF.

This clone was found once. The V and J genes are TRBV24-1 and TRBJ2-1, with D hard to call. Trimming removed 3 bases from V and 7 bases from J, with 9 bases in between. Looked up from germline, CDR1 is KGHDR and CDR2 is SFDVKD. CDR3 length: 13 amino acids. The CDR3 DNA reads as TGTGCCACCAGTGATGGGTCAAGTAATGAGCAGTTCTTC. Its protein is CATSDGSSNEQFF.